Shown below are 6 T cell receptor beta chains from a single sample sequenced in a study of blood T cell repertoires in COVID-19. TCRdb keeps only in-frame clones here, not all; method: immunoSEQ multiplex PCR. The sample yields some 260,000 clones, 65% to 90% seen once. The sample was peripheral blood. The receptors originated from a woman of 80 years or more with active or convalescent COVID-19.

V gene TRBV4-1 combines with J gene TRBJ1-2, with D unresolved. Deletions cut 1 base from V and 1 base from J, with 7 bases between. The CDR3 extends over 14 amino acids. Germline V gives CDR1 MGHRA, CDR2 YSYEKL. CDR3 sequence reads: CASSQGEVNYGYTF. CDR3 coding DNA: TGCGCCAGCAGCCAAGGGGAGGTTAACTATGGCTACACCTTC.

This clone was observed once. This chain connects TRBV5-1 to TRBJ1-1; the match to TRBD1 covers 7 bases. V lost 3 bases, J lost 5 bases, and 7 bases stayed unmatched. The CDR3 has 14 amino acids. In germline, CDR1 is SGHRS, CDR2 YFSETQ. The CDR3 DNA reads TGCGCCAGCAGCTCGGGACAGTGGGAAACTGAAGCTTTCTTT. It is translated as CASSSGQWETEAFF.

The V and J genes are TRBV6-5 and TRBJ2-3, with D possibly being TRBD2 (6 bases). Trimming took 6 bases from V and 6 from J, leaving 19 bases between them. This CDR3 has 15 amino acids. Germline CDR1 and CDR2: MNHEY and SVGAGI. The CDR3 DNA follows: TGTGCCAGCAGCCTCCGGGAGCGGCCGGGGGATACGCAGTATTTT. Encoded protein: CASSLRERPGDTQYF.

This chain connects TRBV30 to TRBJ1-2; D is ambiguous. The germline V gene encodes CDR1 GTSNPN and CDR2 SVGIG (reference sequence). The CDR3 covers 11 residues. V lost 3 bases, J lost 11 bases, and 13 bases lay in between. The DNA for the CDR3 is TGTGCCTGGAGGTTATCAGCGGAGTACACCTTC. The encoded protein is CAWRLSAEYTF.

This chain uses TRBV6-2 or TRBV6-3 with TRBJ2-3, with D possibly TRBD2 on 5 matching bases. Trimming took 0 bases from V and 2 from J, leaving 15 bases between them. Germline CDR1 MNHEY, CDR2 SVGEGT. The CDR3 totals 17 residues. In DNA form, the CDR3 reads TGTGCCAGCAGTTACTCGATTGGCCAGCGGACCACAGATACGCAGTATTTT. This codes for CASSYSIGQRTTDTQYF.

The chain couples TRBV19 to TRBJ1-6; no firm D call. Trimming removed 5 bases at V and 7 bases at J, with 9 bases between. The CDR3 consists of 13 residues. The V gene's germline CDR1 is LNHDA and CDR2 SQIVND (reference sequence). CDR3 sequence reads: CASSPLTNSPLHF. CDR3 DNA: TGTGCCAGTAGTCCTTTGACAAATTCACCCCTCCACTTT. The full variable domain, its missing parts supplied by reference TRBV19 and TRBJ1-6, is DGGITQSPKYLFRKEGQNVTLSCEQNLNHDAMYWYRQDPGQGLRLIYYSQIVNDFQKGDIAEGYSVSREKKESFPLTVTSAQKNPTAFYLCASSPLTNSPLHFGNGTRLTVT.